Below are 10 T cell receptor beta chains sequenced from a single sample in a study of blood T cell repertoires in COVID-19. TCRdb's copy holds only in-frame clones and misses some; the assay was immunoSEQ multiplex PCR. The table includes under 200,000 clones, roughly 80% detected once. Sample: PBMCs or T cells enriched from blood (not recorded which). Receptors were obtained from a woman aged 40 to 55 with acute COVID-19.

V and J are TRBV25-1 and TRBJ1-6; TRBD1 is a possible D gene (6 bases). Germline loops: CDR1 MGHDK, CDR2 SYGVNS. Deletions cut 6 bases from V and 7 bases from J, with 16 bases between. This CDR3 contains 15 residues. CDR3 region: CASRQTGLLNSPLHF. The CDR3 coding sequence is TGTGCCAGCAGACAAACAGGGCTCCTGAATTCACCCCTCCACTTT. The variable domain in full, completed from reference TRBV25-1 and TRBJ1-6, reads EADIYQTPRYLVIGTGKKITLECSQTMGHDKMYWYQQDPGMELHLIHYSYGVNSTEKGDLSSESTVSRIRTEHFPLTLESARPSHTSQYLCASRQTGLLNSPLHFGNGTRLTVT.

V is TRBV14 and J is TRBJ1-1, with D tentatively TRBD1 (5 bases). V was clipped by 3 bases and J by 3 bases, with 17 bases between them. This CDR3 has 16 residues. Germline CDR1 reads SGHDN; CDR2 reads FVKESK. The chain's CDR3 is CASSHFSRGRDTEAFF. CDR3 DNA sequence: TGTGCCAGCAGCCATTTCAGTCGGGGGAGAGACACTGAAGCTTTCTTT. Full variable domain (missing parts from reference TRBV14 and TRBJ1-1): EAGVTQFPSHSVIEKGQTVTLRCDPISGHDNLYWYRRVMGKEIKFLLHFVKESKQDESGMPNNRFLAERTGGTYSTLKVQPAELEDSGVYFCASSHFSRGRDTEAFFGQGTRLTVV.

The CDR3 nucleotides are TGCGCCAGCAGGAGAGGTGACTGGGGCGAAAAACTGTTTTTT. Translating it yields CASRRGDWGEKLFF. The V and J genes are TRBV5-1 and TRBJ1-4; maybe TRBD1 (5 bases). The V and J ends lost 5 bases and 8 bases respectively, with 16 bases between them. The CDR3 sequence is 14 residues long. Germline CDR1 is SGHRS and CDR2 is YFSETQ.

The chain links TRBV19 to TRBJ2-1; TRBD2 matches at 9 bases. J gave up 4 bases and V 2 bases, and 3 bases lay outside the gene matches. Germline CDR1 is LNHDA and CDR2 is SQIVND (reference sequence). The CDR3 spans 15 residues. CDR3 amino acids: CASSIYSGSYNEQFF. DNA of the CDR3: TGTGCCAGTAGTATATATAGCGGGAGTTACAATGAGCAGTTCTTC. The complete variable domain, with remaining parts taken from reference TRBV19 and TRBJ2-1, reads DGGITQSPKYLFRKEGQNVTLSCEQNLNHDAMYWYRQDPGQGLRLIYYSQIVNDFQKGDIAEGYSVSREKKESFPLTVTSAQKNPTAFYLCASSIYSGSYNEQFFGPGTRLTVL.

This chain joins TRBV11-3 and TRBJ2-7; 9 nucleotides agree with TRBD2. Germline V gene sequence: CDR1 SGHNT, CDR2 YENEEA. This CDR3 has 14 amino acids. V was clipped by 5 bases and J by 12 bases; unmatched bases: 14. The CDR3 reads CASSPPGASGKMYV. CDR3 sequence (DNA): TGTGCCAGCAGCCCCCCGGGGGCTAGCGGGAAGATGTACGTC.

The V call is TRBV10-2, the J call TRBJ1-2, with unresolved D. The CDR3 length is 15 residues. The germline CDR1 and CDR2 sequences are WSHSY and SAAADI. V was trimmed by 5 bases and J by 1 base, leaving 14 bases between them. CDR3 DNA sequence: TGCGCCAGCAGTCCTACCGGAGCGGGTAACTATGGCTACACCTTC. It encodes CASSPTGAGNYGYTF.

V usage is TRBV28 and J usage is TRBJ2-4; the match to TRBD2 covers 10 bases. This CDR3 spans 17 amino acids. Trimming removed 5 bases from V and 0 bases from J; junction bases left unmatched: 7. Germline assignment: CDR1 MDHEN and CDR2 SYDVKM. The CDR3 here is CASSPWTSGLAKNIQYF. The CDR3, as DNA: TGTGCCAGCAGTCCTTGGACTAGCGGACTAGCCAAAAACATTCAGTACTTC.

The chain has TRBV2 and TRBJ2-1, with 11 positions matching TRBD2. This CDR3 is built from 17 residues. J gave up 6 bases and V 0 bases, and 7 bases lay outside the gene matches. Germline V lookup: CDR1 SNHLY, CDR2 FYNNEI. The CDR3 DNA reads TGTGCCAGCAGTGAAGCGGTATTAGCGGGAGGGCCCAATGAGCAGTTCTTC. This encodes CASSEAVLAGGPNEQFF.

This clone was counted a single time. The chain is built from TRBV29-1 and TRBJ1-2; D is perhaps TRBD1 (6 bases). Germline CDR1 reads SQVTM; CDR2 reads ANQGSEA. This CDR3 spans 15 amino acids. Trimming left V 5 bases short and J 1 base short, with 17 bases between. The CDR3: CSVLHQGPSNYGYTF. CDR3 DNA sequence: TGCAGCGTTCTACACCAGGGGCCTAGTAACTATGGCTACACCTTC.

The chain combines TRBV7-8 with TRBJ1-1; no definite D call. The CDR3 length is 17 residues. Trimming removed 5 bases at V and 4 bases at J, with 23 bases between. CDR1 and CDR2 (germline): SGHVS, FQNEAQ. The CDR3 DNA is TGTGCCAGCAGCCAGCGCATTAGCGGTCAGGCGGGCACTGAAGCTTTCTTT. It codes for CASSQRISGQAGTEAFF.